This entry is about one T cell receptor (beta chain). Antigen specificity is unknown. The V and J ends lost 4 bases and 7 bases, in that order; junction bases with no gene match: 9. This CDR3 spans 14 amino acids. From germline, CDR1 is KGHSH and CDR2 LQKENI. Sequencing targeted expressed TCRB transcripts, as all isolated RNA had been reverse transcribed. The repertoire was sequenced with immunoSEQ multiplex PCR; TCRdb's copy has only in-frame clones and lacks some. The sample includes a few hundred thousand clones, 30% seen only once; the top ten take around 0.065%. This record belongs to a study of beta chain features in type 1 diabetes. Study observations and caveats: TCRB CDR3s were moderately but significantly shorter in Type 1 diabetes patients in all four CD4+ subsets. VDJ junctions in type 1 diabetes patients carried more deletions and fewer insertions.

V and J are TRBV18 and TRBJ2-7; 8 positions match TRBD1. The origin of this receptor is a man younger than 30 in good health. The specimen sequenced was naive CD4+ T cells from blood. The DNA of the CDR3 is TGTGCCAGCTCACTGGACAGGGACCTTAGGGAGCAGTACTTC. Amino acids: CASSLDRDLREQYF.